These 16 T cell receptor beta chains originate from one sample sequenced in a study of blood T cell repertoires in COVID-19. Clones were read by immunoSEQ multiplex PCR, and TCRdb kept only the in-frame ones, dropping some. The sample lists about 28,000 clones, about 85% occurring once. The sample comprised peripheral blood. The receptors were gathered from a woman aged 60-75 years with acute or convalescent COVID-19.

The J gene is TRBJ2-1, the V gene TRBV5-1; 10 bases match TRBD1. CDR1 and CDR2 (germline): SGHRS, YFSETQ. J gave up 7 bases and V 0 bases, and 10 bases lay outside the gene matches. CDR3 length: 17 residues. This chain's CDR3 is CASSLAGGQGPLNEQFF. The DNA of the CDR3 is TGCGCCAGCAGCTTGGCTGGGGGACAGGGGCCCCTAAATGAGCAGTTCTTC.

This clone has only a few counts. This rearrangement joins TRBV15 to TRBJ1-1; the D is unclear. The germline CDR1 and CDR2 sequences are LNHNV and YYDKDF (reference sequence). CDR3 length equals 14 residues. V lost 2 bases and J lost 4, with 11 bases in between. As DNA, the CDR3 is TGTGCCACCAGCAGAACTATAGGCCCCACTGAAGCTTTCTTT. This encodes CATSRTIGPTEAFF.

The V and J genes are TRBV6-2 or TRBV6-3 and TRBJ2-1; 7 bases are shared with TRBD1. The CDR3 spans 16 residues. The V gene end was trimmed by 6 bases and the J gene end by 5 bases; junction bases not matched to a gene: 13. Germline CDR1 MNHEY, CDR2 SVGEGT. CDR3 residues: CASSRVNDRVNNEQFF. CDR3 coding DNA: TGTGCCAGCAGCCGAGTGAATGACAGGGTCAACAATGAGCAGTTCTTC.

V is TRBV20-1 and J is TRBJ2-1; D might be TRBD1 (5 bases). Germline-derived CDR1 and CDR2 are DFQATT and SNEGSKA (reference sequence). With 5 bases removed from V and 6 bases from J, the gap between germline ends came to 8 bases. This CDR3 contains 11 residues. As DNA, the CDR3 is TGCAGTGCTCGTAGGGGCAATGAGCAGTTCTTC. Translation gives CSARRGNEQFF.

The genes are TRBV18 and TRBJ1-6, with D possibly being TRBD1 (5 bases). The V end was cut by 2 bases, the J end by 5 bases, with 10 bases between. In germline, CDR1 is KGHSH, CDR2 LQKENI. The CDR3 runs 15 residues. CDR3 loop: CASSPAGQDNSPLHF. The CDR3 coding sequence is TGTGCCAGCTCACCAGCAGGGCAAGATAATTCACCCCTCCACTTT.

V and J are TRBV4-2 and TRBJ1-1, with D unresolved. Germline V gene data show CDR1 as LGHNA and CDR2 as YNFKEQ. The V end was cut by 4 bases, the J end by 0 bases, with 6 bases between. The CDR3 sequence is 13 residues long. In nucleotides, the CDR3 is TGTGCCAGCAGCCCGGGTATGAACACTGAAGCTTTCTTT. Amino acids: CASSPGMNTEAFF.

The V call is TRBV7-9, the J call TRBJ2-2; 10 bases match TRBD2. The CDR3 is made up of 16 amino acids. V lost 5 bases and J lost 7; bases outside the gene matches: 10. Germline assignment: CDR1 SEHNR and CDR2 FQNEAQ (reference sequence). Here the CDR3 reads CASSLGTSEWVGELFF. The CDR3 DNA reads as TGTGCCAGCAGCCTCGGGACTAGCGAGTGGGTCGGGGAGCTGTTTTTT.

In this sample, this clone turned up a few times. This chain uses TRBV24-1 with TRBJ1-2, with D possibly TRBD1 on 6 matching bases. V was pared by 2 bases and J by 2 bases, with 11 bases between. The CDR3 loop spans 15 amino acids. CDR1 and CDR2 from the germline V gene are KGHDR and SFDVKD. The CDR3 nucleotides read TGTGCCACCAGTGATTCAGGGGATGCCAACTATGGCTACACCTTC. Translating it yields CATSDSGDANYGYTF.

The chain couples TRBV6-1 to TRBJ1-1; D is uncertain. Germline V gene sequence: CDR1 MNHNS, CDR2 SASEGT. CDR3 length: 15 residues. Deletions cut 2 bases from V and 9 bases from J, with 19 bases between. The DNA of the CDR3 is TGTGCCAGCAGTGAAAGGCGGGAGCGTGTTCAAAAAGCTTTCTTT. This sequence encodes CASSERRERVQKAFF.

V is TRBV4-2 and J is TRBJ1-2; TRBD1 might be the D (6 bases). Germline assignment: CDR1 LGHNA and CDR2 YNFKEQ. Deletions cut 2 bases from V and 8 bases from J, with 24 bases between. The CDR3 spans 17 residues. The CDR3 coding sequence is TGTGCCAGCAGCCAATCTCGGGACACCGTCCCGGAATGGGGCTACACCTTC. As protein: CASSQSRDTVPEWGYTF.

The chain combines TRBV7-6 with TRBJ2-7; TRBD1 agrees at 7 bases. From germline, CDR1 is SGHVS and CDR2 FNYEAQ. The CDR3 totals 17 residues. Trimming took 5 bases from V and 6 from J; bases not matched to a gene: 19. The CDR3 nucleotides are TGTGCCAGCAGCGAGGGACAGTGGAGGACGCCGGGGCTCGAGCAGTACTTC. The encoded protein is CASSEGQWRTPGLEQYF. Full variable domain (remainder filled in from reference TRBV7-6 and TRBJ2-7): GAGVSQSPRYKVTKRGQDVALRCDPISGHVSLYWYRQALGQGPEFLTYFNYEAQQDKSGLPNDRFSAERPEGSISTLTIQRTEQRDSAMYRCASSEGQWRTPGLEQYFGPGTRLTVT.

The chain carries TRBV7-2 and TRBJ2-7, with 9 bases aligning to TRBD1. The CDR3 loop spans 14 amino acids. CDR1 is SGHTA, CDR2 FQGNSA, per germline. Trimming removed 4 bases from V and 7 bases from J; junction bases left unmatched: 8. This CDR3 is CASSSYRGPWEQYF. The CDR3 DNA reads as TGTGCCAGCAGCTCCTACAGGGGGCCGTGGGAGCAGTACTTC.

Written as DNA, the CDR3 is TGCGCCAGCAGCTTGGTAGCGGCGAACACCGGGGAGCTGTTTTTT. This sequence encodes CASSLVAANTGELFF. This chain uses TRBV5-1 with TRBJ2-2, with D maybe TRBD2 (6 bases). The CDR3 is 15 residues long. CDR1 is SGHRS, CDR2 YFSETQ, per germline. The ends were cut back, 0 bases at V and 0 bases at J, with 6 bases in the middle. Using reference TRBV5-1 and TRBJ2-2 for the parts outside the CDR3, the full variable domain is KAGVTQTPRYLIKTRGQQVTLSCSPISGHRSVSWYQQTPGQGLQFLFEYFSETQRNKGNFPGRFSGRQFSNSRSEMNVSTLELGDSALYLCASSLVAANTGELFFGEGSRLTVL.

This chain connects TRBV30 to TRBJ1-6; 7 bases map to TRBD1. The CDR3 extends over 17 amino acids. Germline trimming cut 3 bases from V and 6 bases from J; bases unmatched to any gene: 14. CDR1 and CDR2 (germline): GTSNPN, SVGIG (reference sequence). The CDR3 sequence is CAWSTLAPGQSNSPLHF. In DNA form, the CDR3 reads TGTGCCTGGAGCACCCTCGCCCCGGGACAGAGTAATTCACCCCTCCACTTT.

This clone was seen more than once but under ten times. The rearrangement uses TRBV7-9 and TRBJ1-1; 8 positions agree with TRBD1. Trimming took 2 bases from V and 11 from J; bases not matched to a gene: 10. Germline V gene data show CDR1 as SEHNR and CDR2 as FQNEAQ (reference sequence). The CDR3 has 14 residues. The CDR3 is CASSLRTGRDLAFF. In nucleotides, the CDR3 is TGTGCCAGCAGCTTAAGGACAGGGAGGGACTTGGCTTTCTTT.

This chain joins TRBV6-2 or TRBV6-3 and TRBJ1-6; the match to TRBD1 covers 8 bases. The CDR3 consists of 14 residues. Per the germline V gene, CDR1 is MNHEY and CDR2 is SVGEGT. With V trimmed by 6 bases and J by 9 bases, 7 bases remained unmatched. In nucleotides, the CDR3 is TGTGCCAGCAGCTTACAGGGGGAGAGTTCACCCCTCCACTTT. It yields the protein CASSLQGESSPLHF.